This T cell receptor (beta chain) originates from a study of blood T cell repertoires in COVID-19. Assay: immunoSEQ multiplex PCR; the TCRdb copy retains only in-frame clones and omits some. There are some 220,000 clones in the sample; roughly nine tenths occur only once, and roughly 2.5% lies in the top ten. Study members were between about 18 and 95 years old and lived in around 24 US regions. The germline gives CDR1 SGHVS, CDR2 FQNEAQ. With 1 base clipped from V and 8 bases from J, the junction kept 15 bases outside the gene matches. The CDR3 runs to 17 residues. The sequencing sample was made of PBMCs or T cells enriched from blood (not recorded which). This TCR was sampled from a young woman who had recovered from COVID-19. V usage is TRBV7-8 and J usage is TRBJ1-2; 8 positions agree with TRBD1. CDR3 in DNA: TGTGCCAGCAGCTTAGTATCTTTTCAGGGGGCGATGCCGGGCTACACCTTC. This encodes CASSLVSFQGAMPGYTF.